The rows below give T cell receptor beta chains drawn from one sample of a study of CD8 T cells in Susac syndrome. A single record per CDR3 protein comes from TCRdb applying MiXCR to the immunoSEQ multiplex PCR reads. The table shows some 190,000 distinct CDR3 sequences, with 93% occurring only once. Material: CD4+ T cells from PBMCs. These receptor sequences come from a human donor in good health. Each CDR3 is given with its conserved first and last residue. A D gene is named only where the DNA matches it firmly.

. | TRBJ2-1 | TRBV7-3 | CASSLQDGEQFF | TGTGCCAGCAGCCTACAGGACGGTGAGCAGTTCTTC
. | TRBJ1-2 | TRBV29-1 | CSVSLGEGDGYTF | TGCAGCGTCTCCCTAGGGGAGGGGGACGGCTACACCTTC
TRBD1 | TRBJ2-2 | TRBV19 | CASSIAGQGPGELFF | TGTGCCAGTAGTATAGCCGGACAGGGGCCCGGGGAGCTGTTTTTT
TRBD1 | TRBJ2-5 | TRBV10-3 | CAISPQGLETQYF | TGTGCCATCAGCCCACAGGGGTTAGAGACCCAGTACTTC
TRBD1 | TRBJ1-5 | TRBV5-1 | CASGFPGTGGLLINQPQHF | TGCGCCAGTGGGTTCCCCGGGACAGGGGGACTCCTTATCAATCAGCCCCAGCATTTT
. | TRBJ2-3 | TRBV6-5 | CASSYSPDGSTQYF | TGTGCCAGCAGTTACTCTCCGGACGGTAGTACGCAGTATTTT
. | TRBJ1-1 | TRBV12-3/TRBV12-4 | CASSFGRTEAFF | TGTGCCAGCAGTTTCGGCAGAACTGAAGCTTTCTTT
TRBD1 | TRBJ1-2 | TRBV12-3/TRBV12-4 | CASSSSIGTAGGYGYTF | TGTGCCAGCAGTTCATCCATCGGGACAGCAGGAGGCTATGGCTACACCTTC
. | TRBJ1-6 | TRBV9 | CASSVGQYNSPLHF | TGTGCCAGCAGCGTAGGACAGTATAATTCACCCCTCCACTTT
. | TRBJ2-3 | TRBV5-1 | CASSLESASLDTQYF | TGCGCCAGCAGCTTGGAATCTGCCTCTCTGGATACGCAGTATTTT
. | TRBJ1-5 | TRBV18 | CASSAGTFRPQHF | TGTGCCAGCTCCGCAGGGACCTTTCGGCCCCAGCATTTT
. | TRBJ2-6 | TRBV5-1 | CASSRTTSSGANVLTF | TGCGCCAGCAGCAGGACGACCAGCTCTGGGGCCAACGTCCTGACTTTC
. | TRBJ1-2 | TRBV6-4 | CATTPGQGDYGYTF | TGTGCCACGACGCCAGGGCAGGGCGACTATGGCTACACCTTC
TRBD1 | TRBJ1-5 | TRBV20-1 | CSARIDRGQPQHF | TGCAGTGCTAGAATCGACAGGGGCCAGCCCCAGCATTTT
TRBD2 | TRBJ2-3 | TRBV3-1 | CASSQPAGGRTDTQYF | TGTGCCAGCAGCCAACCAGCGGGGGGGCGAACAGATACGCAGTATTTT
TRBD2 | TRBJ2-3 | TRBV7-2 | CASSTRTSGVSTDTQYF | TGTGCCAGCAGCACACGGACTAGCGGGGTGAGCACAGATACGCAGTATTTT
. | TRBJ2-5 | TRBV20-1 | CSARDRVAQYF | TGCAGTGCTAGAGATAGGGTAGCTCAGTACTTC
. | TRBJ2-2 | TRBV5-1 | CASSLGAGVTTGELFF | TGCGCCAGCAGCTTGGGGGCAGGGGTGACCACCGGGGAGCTGTTTTTT
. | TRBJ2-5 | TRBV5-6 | CASRETGLPATQYF | TGTGCCAGCAGGGAGACGGGACTCCCGGCGACCCAGTACTTC
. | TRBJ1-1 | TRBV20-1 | CSPSWTLGKGEAFF | TGCAGCCCTAGCTGGACATTAGGAAAGGGTGAAGCTTTCTTT
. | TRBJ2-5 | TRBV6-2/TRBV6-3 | CASSRLIGRQETQYF | TGTGCCAGCAGCCGACTGATAGGGCGGCAAGAGACCCAGTACTTC
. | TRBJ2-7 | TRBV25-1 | CASAKSYGNSEQYF | TGTGCCAGCGCAAAATCTTACGGGAACAGCGAGCAGTACTTC
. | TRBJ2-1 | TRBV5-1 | CASSLKGANEQFF | TGCGCCAGCAGCTTGAAGGGCGCGAATGAGCAGTTCTTC
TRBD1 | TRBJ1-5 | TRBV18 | CASSRATGVNQPQHF | TGTGCCAGCTCACGGGCGACAGGGGTCAATCAGCCCCAGCATTTT
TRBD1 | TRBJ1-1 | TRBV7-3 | CASSSTGRGHGEAFF | TGTGCCAGCAGCTCGACGGGCAGGGGGCATGGTGAAGCTTTCTTT